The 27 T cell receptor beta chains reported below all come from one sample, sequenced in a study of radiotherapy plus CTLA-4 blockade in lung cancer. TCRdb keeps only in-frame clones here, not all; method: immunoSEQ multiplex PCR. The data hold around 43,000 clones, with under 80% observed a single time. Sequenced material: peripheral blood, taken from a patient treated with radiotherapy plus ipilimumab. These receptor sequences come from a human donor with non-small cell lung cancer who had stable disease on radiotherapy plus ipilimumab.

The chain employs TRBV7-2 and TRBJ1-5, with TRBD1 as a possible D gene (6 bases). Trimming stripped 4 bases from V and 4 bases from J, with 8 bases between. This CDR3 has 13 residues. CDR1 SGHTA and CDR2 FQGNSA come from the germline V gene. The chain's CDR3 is CASSWGQNQPQHF. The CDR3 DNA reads TGTGCCAGCAGCTGGGGGCAGAATCAGCCCCAGCATTTT.

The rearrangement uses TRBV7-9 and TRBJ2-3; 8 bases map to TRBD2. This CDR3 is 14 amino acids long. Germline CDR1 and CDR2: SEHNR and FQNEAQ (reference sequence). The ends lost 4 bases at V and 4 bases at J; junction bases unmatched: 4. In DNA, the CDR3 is TGTGCCAGCAGCTCGGGGGGGGTCCCAGATACGCAGTATTTT. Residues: CASSSGGVPDTQYF.

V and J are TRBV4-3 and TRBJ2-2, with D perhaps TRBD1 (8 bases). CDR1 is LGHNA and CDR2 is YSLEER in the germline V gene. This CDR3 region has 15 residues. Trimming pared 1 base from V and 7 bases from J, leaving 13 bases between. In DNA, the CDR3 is TGCGCCAGCAGCCAAGTTACAGGGGGGGTCGGGGAGCTGTTTTTT. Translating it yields CASSQVTGGVGELFF.

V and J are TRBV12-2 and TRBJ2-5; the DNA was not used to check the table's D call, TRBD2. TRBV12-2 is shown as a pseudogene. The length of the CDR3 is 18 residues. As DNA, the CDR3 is TGTGCAAGTCGCTTACCGGGACTAGCGGGGCTCACCGGGGAGACCCAGTACTTC. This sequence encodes CASRLPGLAGLTGETQYF.

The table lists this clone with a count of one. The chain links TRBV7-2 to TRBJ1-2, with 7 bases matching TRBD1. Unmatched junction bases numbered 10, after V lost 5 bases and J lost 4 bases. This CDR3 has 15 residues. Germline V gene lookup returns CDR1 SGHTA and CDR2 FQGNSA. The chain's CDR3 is CASSQTGDPFYGYTF. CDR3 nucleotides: TGTGCCAGCAGCCAAACAGGGGATCCTTTCTATGGCTACACCTTC.

This CDR3 reads CASSLAGGGETQYF. The DNA of the CDR3 is TGTGCCAGCAGCTTAGCCGGCGGGGGTGAGACCCAGTACTTC. The V call is TRBV7-9, the J call TRBJ2-5; TRBD2 matches 7 bases. This CDR3 comprises 14 residues. In germline, CDR1 is SEHNR, CDR2 FQNEAQ (reference sequence). Unmatched junction bases numbered 3, after V lost 0 bases and J lost 5 bases.

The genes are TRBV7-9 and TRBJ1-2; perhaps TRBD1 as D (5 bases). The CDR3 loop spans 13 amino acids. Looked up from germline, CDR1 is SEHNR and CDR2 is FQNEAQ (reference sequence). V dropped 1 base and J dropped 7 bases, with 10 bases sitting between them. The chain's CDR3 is CASSLDRYSGYTF. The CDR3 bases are TGTGCCAGCAGCTTAGACAGGTACTCTGGCTACACCTTC. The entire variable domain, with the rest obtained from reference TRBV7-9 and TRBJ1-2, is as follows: DTGVSQNPRHKITKRGQNVTFRCDPISEHNRLYWYRQTLGQGPEFLTYFQNEAQLEKSRLLSDRFSAERPKGSFSTLEIQRTEQGDSAMYLCASSLDRYSGYTFGSGTRLTVV.

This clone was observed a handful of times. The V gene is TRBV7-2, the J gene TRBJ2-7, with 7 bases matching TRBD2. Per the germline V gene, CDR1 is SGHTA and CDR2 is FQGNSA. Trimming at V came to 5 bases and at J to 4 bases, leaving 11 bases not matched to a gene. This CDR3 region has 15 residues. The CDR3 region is CASSRSWGGNYEQYF. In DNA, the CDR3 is TGTGCCAGCAGCCGAAGCTGGGGGGGGAATTACGAGCAGTACTTC. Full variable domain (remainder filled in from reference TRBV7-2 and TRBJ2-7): GAGVSQSPSNKVTEKGKDVELRCDPISGHTALYWYRQSLGQGLEFLIYFQGNSAPDKSGLPSDRFSAERTGGSVSTLTIQRTQQEDSAVYLCASSRSWGGNYEQYFGPGTRLTVT.

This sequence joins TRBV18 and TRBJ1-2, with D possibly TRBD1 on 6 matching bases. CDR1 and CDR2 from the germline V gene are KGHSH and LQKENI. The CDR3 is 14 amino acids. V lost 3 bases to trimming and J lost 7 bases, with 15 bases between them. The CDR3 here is CASSPPGDRIGYTF. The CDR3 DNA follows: TGTGCCAGCTCACCCCCAGGGGACCGTATTGGCTACACCTTC. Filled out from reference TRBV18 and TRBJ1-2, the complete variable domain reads NAGVMQNPRHLVRRRGQEARLRCSPMKGHSHVYWYRQLPEEGLKFMVYLQKENIIDESGMPKERFSAEFPKEGPSILRIQQVVRGDSAAYFCASSPPGDRIGYTFGSGTRLTVV.

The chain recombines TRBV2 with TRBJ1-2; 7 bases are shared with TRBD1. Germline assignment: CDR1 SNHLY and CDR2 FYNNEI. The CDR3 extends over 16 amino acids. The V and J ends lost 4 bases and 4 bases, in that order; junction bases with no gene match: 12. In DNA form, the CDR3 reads TGTGCCAGCAGTGTGGTAGGGGGCGGTTCCCTCTATGGCTACACCTTC. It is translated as CASSVVGGGSLYGYTF.

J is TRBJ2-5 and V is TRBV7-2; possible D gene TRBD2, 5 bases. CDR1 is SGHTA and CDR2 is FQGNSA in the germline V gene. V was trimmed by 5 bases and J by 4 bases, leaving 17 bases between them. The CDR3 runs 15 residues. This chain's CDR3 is CASSNVASFVETQYF. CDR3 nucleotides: TGTGCCAGCAGCAATGTAGCGTCCTTCGTAGAGACCCAGTACTTC.

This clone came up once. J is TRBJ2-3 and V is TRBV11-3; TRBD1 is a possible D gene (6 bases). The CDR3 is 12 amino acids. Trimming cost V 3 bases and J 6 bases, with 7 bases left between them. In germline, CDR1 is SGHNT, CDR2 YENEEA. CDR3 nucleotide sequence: TGTGCCAGCAGCTTCAGGGGTGATACGCAGTATTTT. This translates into CASSFRGDTQYF.

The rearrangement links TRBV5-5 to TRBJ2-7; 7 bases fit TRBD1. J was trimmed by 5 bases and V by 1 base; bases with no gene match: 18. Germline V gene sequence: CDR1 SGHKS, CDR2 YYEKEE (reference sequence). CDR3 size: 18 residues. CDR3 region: CASSLRPDREWSDDEQYF. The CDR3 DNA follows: TGTGCCAGCAGCTTGCGTCCTGACAGGGAGTGGTCCGACGACGAGCAGTACTTC.

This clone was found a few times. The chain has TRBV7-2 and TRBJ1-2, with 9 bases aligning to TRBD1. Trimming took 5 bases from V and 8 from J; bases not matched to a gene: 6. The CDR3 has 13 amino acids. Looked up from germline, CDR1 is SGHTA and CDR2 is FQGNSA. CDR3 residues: CASSRGTGSGYTF. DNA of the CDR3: TGTGCCAGCAGCCGAGGGACAGGGAGCGGCTACACCTTC.

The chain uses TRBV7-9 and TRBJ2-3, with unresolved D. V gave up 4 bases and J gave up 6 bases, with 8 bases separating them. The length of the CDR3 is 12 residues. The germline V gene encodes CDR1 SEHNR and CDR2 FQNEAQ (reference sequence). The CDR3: CASSYSVDTQYF. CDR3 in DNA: TGTGCCAGCAGCTACTCGGTGGATACGCAGTATTTT.

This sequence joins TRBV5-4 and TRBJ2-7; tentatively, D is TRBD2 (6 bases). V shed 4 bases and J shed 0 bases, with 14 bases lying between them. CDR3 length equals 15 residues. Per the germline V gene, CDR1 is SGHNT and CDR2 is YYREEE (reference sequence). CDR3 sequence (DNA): TGTGCCAGCAGCCCGGGACTGACCGTCTCCTACGAGCAGTACTTC. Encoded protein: CASSPGLTVSYEQYF.

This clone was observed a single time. DNA for the CDR3: TGCGCCAGCAGCCAAGAATCGGGGGGGGCAGAGACCCAGTACTTC. Protein sequence: CASSQESGGAETQYF. This chain links TRBV4-1 with TRBJ2-5; 8 bases map to TRBD2. This CDR3 spans 15 amino acids. CDR1 is MGHRA and CDR2 is YSYEKL in the germline V gene. The V and J ends lost 0 bases and 4 bases, in that order; junction bases with no gene match: 4.

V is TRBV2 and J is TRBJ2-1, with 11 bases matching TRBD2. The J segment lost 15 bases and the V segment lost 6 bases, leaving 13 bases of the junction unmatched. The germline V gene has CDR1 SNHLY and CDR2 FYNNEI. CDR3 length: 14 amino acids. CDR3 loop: CASSATGTSGGGFF. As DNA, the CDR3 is TGTGCCAGCAGCGCCACCGGGACTAGCGGCGGGGGGTTCTTC.

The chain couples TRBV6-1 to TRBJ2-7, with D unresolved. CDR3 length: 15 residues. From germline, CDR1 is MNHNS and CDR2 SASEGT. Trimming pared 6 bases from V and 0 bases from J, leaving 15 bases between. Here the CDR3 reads CASSLWPGNSYEQYF. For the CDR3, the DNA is TGTGCCAGCAGCCTCTGGCCAGGCAACTCCTACGAGCAGTACTTC.

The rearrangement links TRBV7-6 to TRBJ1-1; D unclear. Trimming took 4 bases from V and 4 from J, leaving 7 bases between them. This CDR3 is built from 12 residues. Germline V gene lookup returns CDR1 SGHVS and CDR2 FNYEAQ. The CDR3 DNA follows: TGTGCCAGCAGCTCCTGGAGCACTGAAGCTTTCTTT. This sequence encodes CASSSWSTEAFF.

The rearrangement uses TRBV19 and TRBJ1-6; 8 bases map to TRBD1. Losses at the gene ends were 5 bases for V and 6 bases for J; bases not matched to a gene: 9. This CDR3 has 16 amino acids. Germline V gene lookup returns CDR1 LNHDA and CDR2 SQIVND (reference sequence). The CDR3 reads CASSPQTGAGNSPLHF. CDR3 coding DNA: TGTGCCAGTAGTCCCCAGACAGGGGCGGGTAATTCACCCCTCCACTTT.

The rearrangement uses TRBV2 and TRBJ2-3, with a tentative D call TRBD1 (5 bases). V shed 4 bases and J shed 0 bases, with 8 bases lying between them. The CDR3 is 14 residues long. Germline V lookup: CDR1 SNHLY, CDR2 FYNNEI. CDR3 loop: CASSGDSSTDTQYF. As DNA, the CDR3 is TGTGCCAGCAGTGGAGACAGTAGCACAGATACGCAGTATTTT.

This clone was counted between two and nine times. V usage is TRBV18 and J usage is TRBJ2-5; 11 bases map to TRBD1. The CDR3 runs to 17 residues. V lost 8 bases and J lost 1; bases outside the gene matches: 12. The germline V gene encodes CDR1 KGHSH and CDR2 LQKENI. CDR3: CASGQGAGFSGQETQYF. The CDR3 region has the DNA TGTGCCAGCGGACAGGGGGCTGGTTTTTCGGGCCAAGAGACCCAGTACTTC.

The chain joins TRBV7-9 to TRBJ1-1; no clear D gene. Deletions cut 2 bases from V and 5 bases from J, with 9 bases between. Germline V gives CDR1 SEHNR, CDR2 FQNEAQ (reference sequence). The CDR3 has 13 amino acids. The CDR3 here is CASSLQEGTEAFF. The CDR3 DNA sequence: TGTGCCAGCAGCTTACAGGAAGGAACTGAAGCTTTCTTT.

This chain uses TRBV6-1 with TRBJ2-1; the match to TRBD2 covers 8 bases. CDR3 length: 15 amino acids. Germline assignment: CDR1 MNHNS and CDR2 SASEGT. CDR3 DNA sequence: TGTGCTTTAAGACGGGGGGGCCTCGACTGGAATGAGCAGTTCTTC. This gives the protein CALRRGGLDWNEQFF.

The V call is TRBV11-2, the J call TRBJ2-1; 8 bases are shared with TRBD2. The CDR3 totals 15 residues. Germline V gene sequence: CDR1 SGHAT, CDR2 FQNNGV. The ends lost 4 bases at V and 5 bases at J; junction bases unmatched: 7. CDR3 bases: TGTGCCAGCAGCTATCTTCGGGGGGGGAACAATGAGCAGTTCTTC. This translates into CASSYLRGGNNEQFF.

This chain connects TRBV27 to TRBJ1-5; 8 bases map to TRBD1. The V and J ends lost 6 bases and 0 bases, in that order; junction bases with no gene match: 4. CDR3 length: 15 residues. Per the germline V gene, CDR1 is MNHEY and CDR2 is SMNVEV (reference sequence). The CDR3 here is CASRDRAYSNQPQHF. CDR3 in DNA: TGTGCCAGCAGGGACAGGGCCTATAGCAATCAGCCCCAGCATTTT.